This is a list of T cell receptor beta chains from one sample in a study of T cells in Graves' hyperthyroidism and ophthalmopathy. TCRdb redid the calling of the multiplex PCR reads with MiXCR, one entry per CDR3 protein. The table includes around 580,000 distinct CDR3 sequences, more than 45% detected once. Input material: peripheral blood or thyroid tissue (not recorded which). The origin of the receptors is a woman aged 18-35 years with Graves' hyperthyroidism. The CDR3 runs from the conserved cysteine through the conserved F or W. D genes are given only for firm matches. Clone size is not always given. Where it is, it says once, few, many or a class for expanded clones.

clone_size d_call j_call v_call cdr3_aa cdr3_nt
few TRBD1 TRBJ1-2 TRBV7-2 CASSTMGTGPYGYTF TGTGCCAGCAGTACGATGGGGACAGGACCTTATGGCTACACCTTC
NA TRBD1 TRBJ2-7 TRBV7-2 CASSRDSLEQYF TGTGCCAGCAGCAGGGACAGCCTAGAGCAGTACTTC
many NA TRBJ2-7 TRBV20-1 CSGSDSANYEQYF TGCAGTGGATCGGACAGCGCGAACTACGAGCAGTACTTC
many NA TRBJ2-6 TRBV12-3/TRBV12-4 CASSLIGLGANVLTF TGTGCCAGCAGTTTGATCGGGCTCGGGGCCAACGTCCTGACTTTC
many NA TRBJ1-5 TRBV20-1 CSARRGINQPQHF TGCAGTGCTAGGAGGGGTATCAATCAGCCCCAGCATTTT
many TRBD1 TRBJ1-1 TRBV6-5 CASSLRQGATTEAFF TGTGCCAGCAGTCTTAGACAGGGGGCGACCACTGAAGCTTTCTTT
few NA TRBJ2-3 TRBV29-1 CSVEHADTQYF TGCAGCGTTGAACATGCAGATACGCAGTATTTT
many NA TRBJ2-6 TRBV9 CASSVAAGVYGPGANVLTF TGTGCCAGCAGCGTAGCTGCCGGGGTCTACGGCCCTGGGGCCAACGTCCTGACTTTC
NA TRBD1 TRBJ1-5 TRBV7-2 CASSPWTGTRGNQPQHF TGTGCCAGCAGCCCTTGGACAGGGACAAGGGGCAATCAGCCCCAGCATTTT
NA NA TRBJ2-7 TRBV5-1 CASSLVGGSTYEQYF TGCGCCAGCAGCTTGGTAGGGGGTTCGACCTACGAGCAGTACTTC